These T cell receptor beta chains were read from a single sample in a study of blood T cell repertoires in COVID-19. Generated by immunoSEQ multiplex PCR, the TCRdb table keeps only in-frame clones and is missing some. The table records about 130,000 clones, around 85% of them present only once. What was sequenced was peripheral blood. These receptors were obtained from a human donor in a cohort sampled during active COVID-19. The CDR3 runs from the conserved cysteine through the conserved F or W. The order of the fields is J gene, CDR3 length, V gene, D gene, CDR3 protein, CDR3 DNA. A D gene is named only where the DNA matches it firmly.

J: TRBJ2-7; length: 16; V: TRBV5-1; D: NA; CDR3: CASSLGTSRNSYEQYF; DNA: TGCGCCAGCAGCTTGGGCACCAGTCGAAACTCCTACGAGCAGTACTTC
J: TRBJ1-4; length: 15; V: TRBV30; D: TRBD1; CDR3: CAWSRQGRANEKLFF; DNA: TGTGCCTGGAGTCGACAGGGTCGCGCTAATGAAAAACTGTTTTTT
J: TRBJ2-1; length: 15; V: TRBV5-4; D: TRBD2; CDR3: CASSFPSGSNHEQFF; DNA: TGTGCCAGCAGCTTCCCTAGCGGGAGCAACCATGAGCAGTTCTTC
J: TRBJ1-4; length: 15; V: TRBV5-4; D: NA; CDR3: CASSSAPGINEKLFF; DNA: TGTGCCAGCAGCTCGGCCCCGGGTATAAATGAAAAACTGTTTTTT
J: TRBJ2-7; length: 14; V: TRBV5-1; D: NA; CDR3: CASSLGLGAHEQYF; DNA: TGCGCCAGCAGCTTGGGGCTTGGGGCCCACGAGCAGTACTTC
J: TRBJ1-1; length: 15; V: TRBV10-2; D: NA; CDR3: CASSESGLGEGEAFF; DNA: TGCGCCAGCAGTGAGTCTGGGTTAGGGGAGGGCGAAGCTTTCTTT
J: TRBJ1-2; length: 15; V: TRBV7-2; D: NA; CDR3: CASSPSGGKNYGYTF; DNA: TGTGCCAGCAGCCCGAGTGGGGGGAAGAACTATGGCTACACCTTC
J: TRBJ2-5; length: 16; V: TRBV12-5; D: TRBD1; CDR3: CASGSDQGAVRETQYF; DNA: TGTGCTAGTGGTTCGGATCAGGGGGCAGTACGGGAGACCCAGTACTTC
J: TRBJ2-2; length: 12; V: TRBV27; D: NA; CDR3: CASSRTAGELFF; DNA: TGTGCCAGCAGCCGGACAGCTGGGGAGCTGTTTTTT
J: TRBJ2-3; length: 17; V: TRBV5-5; D: TRBD2; CDR3: CASSLPTSGMRTDTQYF; DNA: TGTGCCAGCAGCCTACCGACTAGCGGGATGCGCACAGATACGCAGTATTTT
J: TRBJ2-1; length: 16; V: TRBV30; D: NA; CDR3: CAWGGLLPPAYNEQFF; DNA: TGTGCCTGGGGGGGGCTCCTCCCCCCCGCCTACAATGAGCAGTTCTTC